The present T cell receptor beta chain was sequenced within a study of beta chain features in type 1 diabetes. General study results and limits: For type 1 diabetes patients, VDJ junctions showed fewer insertions and more deletions.

Note on this clone: Its antigen remains unidentified.

Trimming pared 6 bases from V and 8 bases from J, leaving 13 bases between. Germline V CDR1 and CDR2: SGHTA, FQGNSA. This CDR3 contains 12 residues. The isolated RNA, all of it, was reverse transcribed, so expressed TCRB transcripts were what got sequenced. Assay used: immunoSEQ multiplex PCR; TCRdb lists only in-frame clones, some missing. Of under 400,000 clones in the sample, 12% to 15% are singletons; the top ten hold under 8.5%. The material sequenced was central memory CD4+ T cells from blood. The TCR was taken from a young man in good health. The chain links TRBV7-2 to TRBJ1-2; D is undetermined. The CDR3 loop is CASSFTGSGYTF. The CDR3 nucleotides are TGTGCCAGCAGTTTTACCGGGTCCGGCTACACCTTC. Together with reference TRBV7-2 and TRBJ1-2, the CDR3 gives the full variable domain: GAGVSQSPSNKVTEKGKDVELRCDPISGHTALYWYRQSLGQGLEFLIYFQGNSAPDKSGLPSDRFSAERTGGSVSTLTIQRTQQEDSAVYLCASSFTGSGYTFGSGTRLTVV.